The 26 T cell receptor beta chains below come from one sample, sequenced in a study of blood T cells in healthy people across ages. Through a sample-barcoded 5' primer and a J-beta primer mix, a second PCR was run for roughly 7 to 11 cycles. One entry per CDR3 protein, called by TCRdb with MiXCR from the 5' RACE reads. The sample has roughly 860,000 distinct CDR3 sequences; about 62% are singletons. Material for sequencing was blood. The receptors were gathered from a young man in good health.

This rearrangement joins TRBV4-3 to TRBJ2-5; TRBD1 aligns across 7 bases. Gene TRBJ2-7 matches the end of the DNA better, so the J call may be wrong. The CDR3 extends over 15 amino acids. Germline-derived CDR1 and CDR2 are LGHNA and YSLEER. The CDR3, as DNA: TGCGCCAGCAGCCAGCTCTACAGGGGAAACTACGAGCAGTACTTC. Translation gives CASSQLYRGNYEQYF.

This clonotype occurred a few times. This rearrangement joins TRBV20-1 to TRBJ2-5; D is unresolved. CDR1 is DFQATT, CDR2 SNEGSKA, per germline (reference sequence). CDR3 length equals 13 residues. V lost 5 bases to trimming and J lost 1 base, with 11 bases between them. The CDR3 DNA is TGCAGTGCTTATTCCCCACTCCAAGAGACCCAGTACTTC. Protein sequence: CSAYSPLQETQYF.

The rearrangement uses TRBV6-5 and TRBJ2-7, with D unresolved. The J call may be incorrect, as the DNA end agrees better with TRBJ2-5. There are 13 residues in the CDR3. Germline CDR1 reads MNHEY; CDR2 reads SVGAGI. The DNA of the CDR3 is TGTGCCAGCAGTTGGGCAGCTCGGAAGACCCAGTACTTC. Translating gives CASSWAARKTQYF.

This clonotype appeared once. The rearrangement joins TRBV7-2 to TRBJ1-1, with D possibly matching TRBD1 (5 bases). Trimming removed 5 bases at V and 7 bases at J, with 14 bases between. Germline V CDR1 and CDR2: SGHTA, FQGNSA. The CDR3 has 13 amino acids. CDR3 sequence reads: CASSPGWQLEAFF. CDR3 DNA: TGTGCCAGCAGCCCAGGGTGGCAGCTTGAAGCTTTCTTT.

The J gene is TRBJ1-2, the V gene TRBV7-9, with D uncertain. The length of the CDR3 is 16 residues. V was clipped by 2 bases and J by 2 bases, with 15 bases between them. CDR1 is SEHNR, CDR2 FQNEAQ, per germline (reference sequence). In DNA, the CDR3 is TGTGCCAGCAGCTTAATCCGACGGACGGCGAACTATGGCTACACCTTC. Its translation is CASSLIRRTANYGYTF.

This clonotype was counted once. The J gene is TRBJ2-7, the V gene TRBV25-1, with D uncertain. CDR1 and CDR2 (germline): MGHDK, SYGVNS. This CDR3 has 14 amino acids. The V end was cut by 9 bases, the J end by 4 bases, with 19 bases between. The DNA for the CDR3 is TGTGCCAGTCAGCAAGACGGGTTCTCATACGAGCAGTACTTC. Its protein product is CASQQDGFSYEQYF.

V is TRBV6-5 and J is TRBJ2-1; 8 positions agree with TRBD2. This CDR3 comprises 16 residues. Germline trimming cut 0 bases from V and 5 bases from J; bases unmatched to any gene: 6. From germline, CDR1 is MNHEY and CDR2 SVGAGI. The CDR3 here is CASSYSPSGGNNEQFF. The CDR3 DNA sequence: TGTGCCAGCAGTTACTCTCCCAGCGGGGGAAACAATGAGCAGTTCTTC.

This chain uses TRBV29-1 with TRBJ2-4; D might be TRBD2 (5 bases). Per germline, CDR1 SQVTM and CDR2 ANQGSEA. V dropped 3 bases and J dropped 0 bases, with 6 bases sitting between them. The CDR3 is 13 residues long. CDR3 in DNA: TGCAGCGTTGAGGGAGTAGCCAAAAACATTCAGTACTTC. It translates to CSVEGVAKNIQYF.

V gene TRBV29-1 combines with J gene TRBJ2-4; perhaps D is TRBD1 or TRBD2 (5 bases each). TRBJ2-5 matches the DNA end more closely, so the J call is doubtful. The CDR3 sequence is 13 residues long. The V gene's germline CDR1 is SQVTM and CDR2 ANQGSEA. Here the CDR3 reads CSAPGTVEGTQYF. CDR3 nucleotide sequence: TGCAGCGCCCCCGGGACGGTTGAAGGGACCCAGTACTTC.

The J gene is TRBJ1-6, the V gene TRBV6-5; TRBD1 matches at 7 bases. Losses at the gene ends were 2 bases for V and 7 bases for J; bases not matched to a gene: 5. CDR1 is MNHEY, CDR2 SVGAGI, per germline. The CDR3 is made up of 15 amino acids. Here the CDR3 DNA reads TGTGCCAGCAGTTACAGGGAGGGGGCCAATTCACCCCTCCACTTT. Translation gives CASSYREGANSPLHF.

In this sample, this clonotype turned up a few times. The chain recombines TRBV29-1 with TRBJ2-1; D call uncertain. The CDR3 has 12 residues. CDR1 is SQVTM and CDR2 is ANQGSEA in the germline V gene. Trimming left V 7 bases short and J 3 bases short, with 10 bases between. In DNA, the CDR3 is TGCAGCGCCCGTTCGAACTACAATGAGCAGTTCTTC. This codes for CSARSNYNEQFF.

The chain employs TRBV24-1 and TRBJ2-3; the match to TRBD1 covers 7 bases. CDR3 length: 15 residues. The germline CDR1 and CDR2 sequences are KGHDR and SFDVKD. V lost 4 bases and J lost 2; bases outside the gene matches: 5. CDR3: CATSDPGQLTDTQYF. CDR3 in DNA: TGTGCCACCAGTGACCCGGGACAGCTCACAGATACGCAGTATTTT.

CDR3: CSVLRVGEETQYF. The CDR3 region has the DNA TGCAGCGTTCTCCGGGTGGGCGAGGAGACCCAGTACTTC. V usage is TRBV29-1 and J usage is TRBJ2-7; D unclear. Judging by the DNA end, TRBJ2-5 fits better; the J call may be wrong. CDR3 length equals 13 residues. In germline, CDR1 is SQVTM, CDR2 ANQGSEA.

CDR3 amino acids: CASSSRQGGNSPLHF. CDR3 bases: TGTGCCAGCAGCTCTCGACAGGGAGGAAATTCACCCCTCCACTTT. This chain connects TRBV7-2 to TRBJ1-6; 7 nucleotides line up with TRBD1. Trimming removed 4 bases from V and 7 bases from J; junction bases left unmatched: 7. This CDR3 is built from 15 residues. Germline loops: CDR1 SGHTA, CDR2 FQGNSA.

V and J are TRBV10-3 and TRBJ2-7, with D possibly being TRBD1 (6 bases). The CDR3 spans 14 residues. Germline V gives CDR1 ENHRY, CDR2 SYGVKD. Between the trimmed V and J ends, which lost 2 bases and 0 bases, there was a span of 8 bases. The CDR3 reads CAISEGTYSYEQYF. The CDR3 DNA sequence: TGTGCCATCAGTGAGGGGACATACTCCTACGAGCAGTACTTC.

This clonotype was picked up a small number of times. This rearrangement joins TRBV9 to TRBJ2-5, with D unclear. Germline V CDR1 and CDR2: SGDLS, YYNGEE. There are 15 residues in the CDR3. The V end lost 1 base, the J end lost 2 bases, and 12 bases lay between the germline ends. CDR3 coding DNA: TGTGCCAGCAGCGTAACGTGGGGAACTCAAGAGACCCAGTACTTC. Protein: CASSVTWGTQETQYF.

The genes are TRBV12-3 or TRBV12-4 and TRBJ2-1, with 7 bases identical to TRBD2. The trim removed 8 bases at V and 9 bases at J, leaving 16 bases unmatched. The CDR3 runs to 15 residues. The CDR3 DNA reads as TGTGCCAGCGGGGGAGGGACGGGGCCCTACGGTGAGCAGTTCTTC. It translates to CASGGGTGPYGEQFF.

V usage is TRBV20-1 and J usage is TRBJ2-1; no clear D. Trimming took off 5 bases at V and 0 bases at J, with 11 bases between the two ends. Germline loops: CDR1 DFQATT, CDR2 SNEGSKA (reference sequence). This CDR3 spans 14 amino acids. In DNA, the CDR3 is TGCAGTGCTGTACTCCTGAGCTCCTACAATGAGCAGTTCTTC. It specifies CSAVLLSSYNEQFF.

This clonotype was found a few times. The chain is built from TRBV12-3 or TRBV12-4 and TRBJ1-6; a weak D match, TRBD1 (6 bases). This CDR3 has 14 amino acids. The V end lost 7 bases, the J end lost 7 bases, and 14 bases lay between the germline ends. The CDR3 reads CASNPQGENSPLHF. The CDR3 DNA is TGTGCCAGCAACCCACAGGGAGAAAATTCACCCCTCCACTTT.

This clonotype is a singleton in its sample. The CDR3 coding sequence is TGTGCCAGCAGTTTGGCCAGGGACTCCTTATACGAGCAGTACTTC. Residues: CASSLARDSLYEQYF. The V gene is TRBV12-3 or TRBV12-4, the J gene TRBJ2-5, with D tentatively TRBD2 (6 bases). TRBJ2-7 matches the DNA end more closely, so the J call is doubtful. The CDR3 runs 15 residues.

The V gene is TRBV6-2 or TRBV6-3, the J gene TRBJ2-1; 12 bases fit TRBD2. With 0 bases clipped from V and 9 bases from J, the junction kept 3 bases outside the gene matches. The CDR3 is made up of 15 amino acids. CDR1 is MNHEY and CDR2 is SVGEGT in the germline V gene. The CDR3 here is CASSYSTSGGPEQFF. CDR3 in DNA: TGTGCCAGCAGTTACTCCACTAGCGGGGGGCCTGAGCAGTTCTTC.

V and J are TRBV18 and TRBJ1-2, with D tentatively TRBD1 (5 bases). The CDR3 has 14 residues. Germline-derived CDR1 and CDR2 are KGHSH and LQKENI. Trimming stripped 2 bases from V and 4 bases from J, with 11 bases between. In DNA form, the CDR3 reads TGTGCCAGCTCACCATCCCGAGACAGCTATGGCTACACCTTC. Amino acid sequence: CASSPSRDSYGYTF.

A few counts support this clonotype. This rearrangement joins TRBV7-2 to TRBJ1-2; D not certain. From germline, CDR1 is SGHTA and CDR2 FQGNSA. Trimming cost V 8 bases and J 7 bases, with 17 bases left between them. The CDR3 length is 13 residues. The CDR3 here is CASSGAGRGGYTF. As DNA, the CDR3 is TGTGCCAGCTCGGGTGCAGGAAGAGGTGGCTACACCTTC. Combining the CDR3 with reference TRBV7-2 and TRBJ1-2 gives the whole variable domain GAGVSQSPSNKVTEKGKDVELRCDPISGHTALYWYRQSLGQGLEFLIYFQGNSAPDKSGLPSDRFSAERTGGSVSTLTIQRTQQEDSAVYLCASSGAGRGGYTFGSGTRLTVV.

The chain couples TRBV20-1 to TRBJ1-1; D gene unclear. The CDR3 totals 15 residues. Per germline, CDR1 DFQATT and CDR2 SNEGSKA (reference sequence). Trimming pared 1 base from V and 0 bases from J, leaving 12 bases between. CDR3 DNA sequence: TGCAGTGCTAGAGGGGCGTTCCAAATGAACACTGAAGCTTTCTTT. Encoded protein: CSARGAFQMNTEAFF.

This chain uses TRBV25-1 with TRBJ1-6; tentatively, D is TRBD1 (6 bases). Germline V gene sequence: CDR1 MGHDK, CDR2 SYGVNS. Trimming cost V 4 bases and J 7 bases, with 17 bases left between them. There are 16 residues in the CDR3. The CDR3 DNA is TGTGCCAGCAGTGGAGACCGCCAGGACAGCAATTCACCCCTCCACTTT. Protein sequence: CASSGDRQDSNSPLHF. Combining the CDR3 with reference TRBV25-1 and TRBJ1-6 gives the whole variable domain EADIYQTPRYLVIGTGKKITLECSQTMGHDKMYWYQQDPGMELHLIHYSYGVNSTEKGDLSSESTVSRIRTEHFPLTLESARPSHTSQYLCASSGDRQDSNSPLHFGNGTRLTVT.

The rearrangement links TRBV3-1 to TRBJ2-5; D possibly corresponds to TRBD2 (6 bases). This CDR3 has 14 residues. The ends were cut back, 1 base at V and 1 base at J, with 7 bases in the middle. From germline, CDR1 is LGHDT and CDR2 YNNKEL (reference sequence). CDR3 DNA sequence: TGTGCCAGCAGCCAAGCGGGGGTCCAAGAGACCCAGTACTTC. This sequence encodes CASSQAGVQETQYF.